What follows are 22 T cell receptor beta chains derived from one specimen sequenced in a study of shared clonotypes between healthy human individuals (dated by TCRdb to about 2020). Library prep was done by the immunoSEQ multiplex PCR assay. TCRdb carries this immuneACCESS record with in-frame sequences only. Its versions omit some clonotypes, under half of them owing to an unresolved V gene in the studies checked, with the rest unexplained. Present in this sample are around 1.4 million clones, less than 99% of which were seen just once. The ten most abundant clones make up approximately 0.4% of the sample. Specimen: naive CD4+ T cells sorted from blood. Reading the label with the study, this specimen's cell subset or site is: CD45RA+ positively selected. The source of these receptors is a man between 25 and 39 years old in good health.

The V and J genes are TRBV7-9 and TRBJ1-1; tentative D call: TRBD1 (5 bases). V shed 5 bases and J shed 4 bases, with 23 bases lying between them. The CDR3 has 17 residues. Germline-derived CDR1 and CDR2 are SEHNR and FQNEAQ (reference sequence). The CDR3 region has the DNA TGTGCCAGCAGCCAAAGCAGTGGAAAGGGGCGAGGCACTGAAGCTTTCTTT. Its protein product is CASSQSSGKGRGTEAFF.

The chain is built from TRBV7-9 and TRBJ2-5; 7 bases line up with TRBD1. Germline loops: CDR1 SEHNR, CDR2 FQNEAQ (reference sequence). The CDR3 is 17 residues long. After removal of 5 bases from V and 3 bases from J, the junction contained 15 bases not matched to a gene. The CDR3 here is CASSRSISHTGEETQYF. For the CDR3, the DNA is TGTGCCAGCAGCCGATCAATCTCTCATACAGGGGAAGAGACCCAGTACTTC.

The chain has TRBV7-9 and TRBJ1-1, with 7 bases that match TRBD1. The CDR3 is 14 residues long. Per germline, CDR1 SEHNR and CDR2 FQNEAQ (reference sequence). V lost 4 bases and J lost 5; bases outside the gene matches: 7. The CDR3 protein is CASSSTGLGTEAFF. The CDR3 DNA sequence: TGTGCCAGCAGCTCGACAGGGCTTGGTACTGAAGCTTTCTTT. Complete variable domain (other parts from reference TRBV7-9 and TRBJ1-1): DTGVSQNPRHKITKRGQNVTFRCDPISEHNRLYWYRQTLGQGPEFLTYFQNEAQLEKSRLLSDRFSAERPKGSFSTLEIQRTEQGDSAMYLCASSSTGLGTEAFFGQGTRLTVV.

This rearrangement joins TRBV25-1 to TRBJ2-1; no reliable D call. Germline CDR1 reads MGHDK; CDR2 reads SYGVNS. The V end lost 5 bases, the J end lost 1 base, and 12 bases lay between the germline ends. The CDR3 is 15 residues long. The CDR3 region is CASSLGGLSYNEQFF. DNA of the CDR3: TGTGCCAGCAGTTTAGGCGGCCTATCCTACAATGAGCAGTTCTTC.

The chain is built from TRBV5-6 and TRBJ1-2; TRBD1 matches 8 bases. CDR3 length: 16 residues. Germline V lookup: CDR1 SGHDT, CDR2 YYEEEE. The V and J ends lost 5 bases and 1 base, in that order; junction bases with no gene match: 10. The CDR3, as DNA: TGTGCCAGCAGGGCCGGGGACAGGATTGTTAACTATGGCTACACCTTC. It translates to CASRAGDRIVNYGYTF.

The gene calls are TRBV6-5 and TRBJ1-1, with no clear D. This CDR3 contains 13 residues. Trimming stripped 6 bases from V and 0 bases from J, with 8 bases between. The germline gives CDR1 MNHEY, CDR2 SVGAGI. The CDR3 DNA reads TGTGCCAGCAGCCCCAGCCTGAACACTGAAGCTTTCTTT. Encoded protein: CASSPSLNTEAFF.

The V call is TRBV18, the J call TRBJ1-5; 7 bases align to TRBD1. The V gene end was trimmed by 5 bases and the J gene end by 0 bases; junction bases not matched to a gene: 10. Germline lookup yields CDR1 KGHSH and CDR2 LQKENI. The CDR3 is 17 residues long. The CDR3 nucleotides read TGTGCCAGCTCAGCAGCAGGGGGGCCATATAGCAATCAGCCCCAGCATTTT. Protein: CASSAAGGPYSNQPQHF.

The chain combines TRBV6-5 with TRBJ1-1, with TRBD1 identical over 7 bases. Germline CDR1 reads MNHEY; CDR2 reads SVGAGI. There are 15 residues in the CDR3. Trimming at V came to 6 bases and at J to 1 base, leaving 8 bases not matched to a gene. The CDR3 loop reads CASRRIGTENTEAFF. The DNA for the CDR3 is TGTGCCAGCAGACGAATTGGGACAGAGAACACTGAAGCTTTCTTT.

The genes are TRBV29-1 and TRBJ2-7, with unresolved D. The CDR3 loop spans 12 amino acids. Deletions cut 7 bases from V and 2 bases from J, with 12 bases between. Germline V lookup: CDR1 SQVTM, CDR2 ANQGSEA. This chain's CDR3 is CSAAPGPYEQYF. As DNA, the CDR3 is TGCAGCGCTGCTCCAGGACCCTACGAGCAGTACTTC.

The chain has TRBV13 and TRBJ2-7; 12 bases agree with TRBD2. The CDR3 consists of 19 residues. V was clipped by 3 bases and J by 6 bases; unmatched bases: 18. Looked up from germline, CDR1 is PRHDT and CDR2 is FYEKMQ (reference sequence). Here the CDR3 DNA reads TGTGCCAGCAGCTTTGGTTGGAGGGGTCTAGCGGGAGGGCCAGGCGAGCAGTACTTC. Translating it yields CASSFGWRGLAGGPGEQYF.

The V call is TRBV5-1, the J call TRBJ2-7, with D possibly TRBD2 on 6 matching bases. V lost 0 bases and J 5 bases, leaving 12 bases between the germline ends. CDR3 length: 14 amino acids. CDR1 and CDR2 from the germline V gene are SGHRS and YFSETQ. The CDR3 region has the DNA TGCGCCAGCAGCTTGGAGGAGGGAGCGAACGAGCAGTACTTC. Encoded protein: CASSLEEGANEQYF.

The CDR3 bases are TGCGCCAGCAGCTTCGGCTGGAATCAGCCCCAGCATTTT. It translates to CASSFGWNQPQHF. V is TRBV5-1 and J is TRBJ1-5, with unresolved D. The CDR3 covers 13 residues. Germline assignment: CDR1 SGHRS and CDR2 YFSETQ. V lost 2 bases, J lost 4 bases, and 7 bases lay in between.

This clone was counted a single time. The CDR3 here is CASSSTGGSLAGVYEQYF. In DNA form, the CDR3 reads TGTGCCAGCAGCTCGACAGGGGGGTCACTAGCGGGAGTTTACGAGCAGTACTTC. V and J are TRBV5-5 and TRBJ2-7; 11 positions match TRBD2. Looked up from germline, CDR1 is SGHKS and CDR2 is YYEKEE (reference sequence). CDR3 size: 18 residues. The V and J ends lost 3 bases and 4 bases, in that order; junction bases with no gene match: 15. The full variable domain, rest sourced from reference TRBV5-5 and TRBJ2-7, is DAGVTQSPTHLIKTRGQQVTLRCSPISGHKSVSWYQQVLGQGPQFIFQYYEKEERGRGNFPDRFSARQFPNYSSELNVNALLLGDSALYLCASSSTGGSLAGVYEQYFGPGTRLTVT.

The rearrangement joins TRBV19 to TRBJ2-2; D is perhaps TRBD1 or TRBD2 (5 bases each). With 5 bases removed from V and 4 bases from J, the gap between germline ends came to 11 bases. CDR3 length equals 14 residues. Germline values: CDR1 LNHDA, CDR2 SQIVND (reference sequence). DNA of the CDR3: TGTGCCAGTAGTTGGGACGCGATCACCGGGGAGCTGTTTTTT. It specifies CASSWDAITGELFF. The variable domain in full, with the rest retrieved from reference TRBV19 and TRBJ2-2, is DGGITQSPKYLFRKEGQNVTLSCEQNLNHDAMYWYRQDPGQGLRLIYYSQIVNDFQKGDIAEGYSVSREKKESFPLTVTSAQKNPTAFYLCASSWDAITGELFFGEGSRLTVL.

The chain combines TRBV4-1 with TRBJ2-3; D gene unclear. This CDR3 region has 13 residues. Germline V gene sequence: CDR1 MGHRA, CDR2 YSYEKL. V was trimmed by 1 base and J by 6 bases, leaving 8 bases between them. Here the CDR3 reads CASSQAELDTQYF. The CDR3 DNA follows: TGCGCCAGCAGCCAAGCGGAGTTGGATACGCAGTATTTT.

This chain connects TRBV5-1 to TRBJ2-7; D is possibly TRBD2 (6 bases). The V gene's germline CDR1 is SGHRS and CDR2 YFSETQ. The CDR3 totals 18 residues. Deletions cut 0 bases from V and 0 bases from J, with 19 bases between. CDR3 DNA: TGCGCCAGCAGCTTGGGGGCTAGGGAGGTTCCTAGCTCCTACGAGCAGTACTTC. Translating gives CASSLGAREVPSSYEQYF.

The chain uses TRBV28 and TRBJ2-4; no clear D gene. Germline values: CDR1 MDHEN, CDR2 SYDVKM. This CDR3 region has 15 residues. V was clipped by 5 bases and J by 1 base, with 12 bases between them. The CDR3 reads CASSLLLSAKNIQYF. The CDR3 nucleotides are TGTGCCAGCAGTCTGTTACTTAGTGCCAAAAACATTCAGTACTTC.

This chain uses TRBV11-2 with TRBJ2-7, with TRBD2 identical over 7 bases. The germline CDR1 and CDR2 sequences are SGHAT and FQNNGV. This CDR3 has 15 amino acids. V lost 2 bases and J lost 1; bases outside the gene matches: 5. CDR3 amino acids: CASSLFSGGSYEQYF. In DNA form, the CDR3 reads TGTGCCAGCAGCTTATTTTCCGGGGGGTCCTACGAGCAGTACTTC.

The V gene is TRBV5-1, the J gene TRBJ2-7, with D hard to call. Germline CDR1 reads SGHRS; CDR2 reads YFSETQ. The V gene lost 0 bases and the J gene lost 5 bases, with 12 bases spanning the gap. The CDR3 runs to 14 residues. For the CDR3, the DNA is TGCGCCAGCAGCTTGGGCTTCCCCCCCCACGAGCAGTACTTC. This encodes CASSLGFPPHEQYF.

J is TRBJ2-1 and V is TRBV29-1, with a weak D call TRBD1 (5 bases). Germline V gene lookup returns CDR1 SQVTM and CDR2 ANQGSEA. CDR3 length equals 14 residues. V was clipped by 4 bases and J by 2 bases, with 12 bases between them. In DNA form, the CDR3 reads TGCAGCGTTGTCAGTAGGGGCACCTACAATGAGCAGTTCTTC. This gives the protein CSVVSRGTYNEQFF.

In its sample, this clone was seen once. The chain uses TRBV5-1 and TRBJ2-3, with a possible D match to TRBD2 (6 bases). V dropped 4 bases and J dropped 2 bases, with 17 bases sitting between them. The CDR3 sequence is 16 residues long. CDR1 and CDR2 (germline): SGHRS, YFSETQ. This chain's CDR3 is CASSPQAREYTDTQYF. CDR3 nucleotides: TGCGCCAGCAGCCCCCAGGCGCGGGAATACACAGATACGCAGTATTTT.

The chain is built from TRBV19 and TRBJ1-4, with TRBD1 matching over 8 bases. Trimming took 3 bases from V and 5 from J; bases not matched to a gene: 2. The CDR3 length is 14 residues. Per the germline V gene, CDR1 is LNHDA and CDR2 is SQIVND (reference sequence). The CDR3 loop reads CASSMAGGNEKLFF. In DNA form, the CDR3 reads TGTGCCAGTAGTATGGCAGGGGGCAATGAAAAACTGTTTTTT.